This T cell receptor (beta chain) was found in a study of blood T cell repertoires in COVID-19. In the study overall: PBMCs, B-cell-depleted T cells, or T cells provided the cDNA or gDNA that made up the material.

In the authors' methods: Nucleated cell number was recorded as an estimate derived from reference gene primer amplification. Here immunoSEQ multiplex PCR was the method, and the copy in TCRdb shows in-frame clones only, minus some. Clonal size and the V and J genes are those of that table, whereas D and trimming came from the DNA. This table holds about 230,000 clones, around 80% found once. The CDR3 consists of 14 residues. V lost 5 bases, J lost 4 bases, and 4 bases stayed unmatched. The germline V gene encodes CDR1 KGHDR and CDR2 SFDVKD. The gene calls are TRBV24-1 and TRBJ2-3; 8 bases map to TRBD2. The specimen sequenced was peripheral blood. This sequence was found in a man aged 80 or over with acute or convalescent COVID-19. CDR3 amino acids: CATSVAGGADTQYF. The CDR3 DNA follows: TGTGCCACCAGTGTCGCGGGGGGTGCAGATACGCAGTATTTT.